The present T cell receptor beta chain was sequenced within a study of technical replicates of blood from several donors. This CDR3 has 12 amino acids. Germline V lookup: CDR1 SGHAT, CDR2 FQDESV (reference sequence). Clones were sequenced by immunoSEQ multiplex PCR, and TCRdb holds only the in-frame ones, with some missing. The sample includes 50,000 to 80,000 clones, approximately 86% seen only once; the top ten take 5.1%. The receptor was isolated from a human donor in good health. Some clones in this sample may be carry-over from other donors' samples. What was sequenced was PBMCs. This chain uses TRBV11-1 with TRBJ2-4; weak D call: TRBD2 (5 bases). The CDR3 coding sequence is TGTGCTTCGTTAGGACCGGGGAACATTCAGTACTTC. It yields the protein CASLGPGNIQYF. Using reference TRBV11-1 and TRBJ2-4 for the parts outside the CDR3, the full variable domain is EAEVAQSPRYKITEKSQAVAFWCDPISGHATLYWYRQILGQGPELLVQFQDESVVDDSQLPKDRFSAERLKGVDSTLKIQPAELGDSAMYLCASLGPGNIQYFGAGTRLSVL.